The sequence of this T cell receptor beta chain was determined in a study of T cell responses to AZD1222 COVID-19 vaccine. Second doses at about 4 or about 12 weeks were pooled. Turning to this clone: Antigen: not known.

Assay: immunoSEQ multiplex PCR; the TCRdb copy retains only in-frame clones and omits some. The sample lists roughly 150,000 clones; 92% were seen once. General study results and limits: The donor cohort was predominantly white British with a female majority, and clonal diversity may have been underestimated. Repertoire sampling occurred only after the peak T cell response. An increase in Spike-specific TCR breadth and depth was observed after two AZD1222 doses.

After removal of 8 bases from V and 4 bases from J, the junction contained 4 bases not matched to a gene. Germline CDR1 is LNHNV and CDR2 is YYDKDF (reference sequence). The CDR3 has 14 residues. The sample in question was peripheral blood, obtained 28 days after the second AZD1222 dose. This chain uses TRBV15 with TRBJ2-1; 11 nucleotides agree with TRBD2. The origin of this receptor is an adult who received the AZD1222 COVID-19 vaccine. The DNA of the CDR3 is TGTGCCACCGAAACTAGCGGGGGATACAATGAGCAGTTCTTC. Translating it yields CATETSGGYNEQFF.